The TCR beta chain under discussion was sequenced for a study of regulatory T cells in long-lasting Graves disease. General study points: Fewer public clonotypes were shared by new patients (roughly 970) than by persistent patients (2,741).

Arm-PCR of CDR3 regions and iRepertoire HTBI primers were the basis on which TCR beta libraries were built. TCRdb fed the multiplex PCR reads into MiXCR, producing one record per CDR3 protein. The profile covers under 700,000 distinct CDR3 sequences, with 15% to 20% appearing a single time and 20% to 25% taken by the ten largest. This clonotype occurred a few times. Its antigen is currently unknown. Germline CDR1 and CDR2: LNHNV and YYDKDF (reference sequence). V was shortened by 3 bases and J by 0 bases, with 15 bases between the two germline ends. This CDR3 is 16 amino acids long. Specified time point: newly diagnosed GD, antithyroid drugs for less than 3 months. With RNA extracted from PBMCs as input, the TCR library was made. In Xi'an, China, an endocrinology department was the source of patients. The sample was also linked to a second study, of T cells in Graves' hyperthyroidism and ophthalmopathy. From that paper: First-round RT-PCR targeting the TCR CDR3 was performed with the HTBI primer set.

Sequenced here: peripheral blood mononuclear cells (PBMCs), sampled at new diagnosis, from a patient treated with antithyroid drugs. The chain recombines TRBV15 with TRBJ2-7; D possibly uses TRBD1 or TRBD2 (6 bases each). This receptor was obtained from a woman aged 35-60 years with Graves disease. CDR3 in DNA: TGTGCCACCAGCAGGGAAAGGGGGGAGGTCTCCTACGAGCAGTACTTC. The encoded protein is CATSRERGEVSYEQYF.